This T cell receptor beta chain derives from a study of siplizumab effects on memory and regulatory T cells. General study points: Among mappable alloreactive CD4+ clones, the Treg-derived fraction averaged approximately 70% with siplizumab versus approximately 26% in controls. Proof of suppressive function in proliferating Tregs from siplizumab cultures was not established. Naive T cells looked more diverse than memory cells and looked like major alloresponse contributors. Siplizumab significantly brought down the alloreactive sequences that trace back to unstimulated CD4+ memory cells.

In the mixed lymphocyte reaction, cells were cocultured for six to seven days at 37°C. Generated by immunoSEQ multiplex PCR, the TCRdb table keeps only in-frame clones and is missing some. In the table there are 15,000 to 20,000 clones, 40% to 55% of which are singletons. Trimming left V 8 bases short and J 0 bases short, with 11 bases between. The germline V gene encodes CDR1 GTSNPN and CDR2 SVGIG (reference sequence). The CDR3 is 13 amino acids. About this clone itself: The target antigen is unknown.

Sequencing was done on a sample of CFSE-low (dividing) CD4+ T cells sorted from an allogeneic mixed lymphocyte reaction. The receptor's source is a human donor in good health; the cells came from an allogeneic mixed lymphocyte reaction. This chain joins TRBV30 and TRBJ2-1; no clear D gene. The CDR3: CAHTGSSYNEQFF. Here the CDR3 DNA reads TGTGCCCACACGGGCAGCTCCTACAATGAGCAGTTCTTC.